Each of the 10 T cell receptor beta chains below was sequenced from the same sample in a study of shared clonotypes between healthy human individuals (dated by TCRdb to 2018 to 2021). Library preparation employed the immunoSEQ multiplex PCR assay. This immuneACCESS table, as held by TCRdb, lists in-frame sequences with V and J called but not all clones. Of the missing ones, under half trace to an unresolved V gene in checked studies; the others have no known cause. The sample table holds roughly 1,100,000 clones, of which 70% to 80% were seen once. Clones ranked in the top ten supply around 1.4% of the sample. The source material was memory CD4+ T cells sorted from blood. Per the publication, the cell subset or site label means: CD45RA-negative fraction. These receptors all come from a young man in good health.

A note on this clone: This CDR3 is also generated by other DNA sequences in the sample. The chain recombines TRBV18 with TRBJ2-5; D call uncertain. Looked up from germline, CDR1 is KGHSH and CDR2 is LQKENI. The CDR3 runs 12 residues. The V gene lost 0 bases and the J gene lost 4 bases, with 3 bases spanning the gap. CDR3 amino acids: CASSPPSETQYF. CDR3 bases: TGTGCCAGCTCACCACCGTCAGAGACCCAGTACTTC.

CDR3 DNA sequence: TGCGCCAGCAACGAGAACACCGGGGAGCTGTTTTTT. It yields the protein CASNENTGELFF. J is TRBJ2-2 and V is TRBV10-2; D unclear. CDR3 length equals 12 residues. Germline loops: CDR1 WSHSY, CDR2 SAAADI. V gave up 7 bases and J gave up 1 base, with 4 bases separating them.

V and J are TRBV6-5 and TRBJ1-6; D remains unclear. The CDR3 is made up of 14 amino acids. The germline V and J ends were trimmed by 5 bases and 5 bases, with 10 bases remaining between them. From germline, CDR1 is MNHEY and CDR2 SVGAGI. CDR3 bases: TGTGCCAGCAGTCTTCTAGCGGATAATTCACCCCTCCACTTT. Residues: CASSLLADNSPLHF.

This chain connects TRBV15 to TRBJ2-5; a weak D match, TRBD1 (5 bases). The CDR3 is 15 amino acids. Germline V gene sequence: CDR1 LNHNV, CDR2 YYDKDF (reference sequence). With 0 bases removed from V and 5 bases from J, the gap between germline ends came to 13 bases. The CDR3 is CATSRDRSGLETQYF. The CDR3 nucleotides read TGTGCCACCAGCAGAGATCGGTCAGGGTTGGAGACCCAGTACTTC.

This clone was detected only a few times. The CDR3 is CASSLAGGGYTDTQYF. Here the CDR3 DNA reads TGTGCCAGCAGCTTAGCGGGAGGAGGGTACACAGATACGCAGTATTTT. The V and J genes are TRBV7-2 and TRBJ2-3, with D tentatively TRBD2 (6 bases). Germline values: CDR1 SGHTA, CDR2 FQGNSA. The CDR3 runs 16 residues. Deletions cut 0 bases from V and 2 bases from J, with 12 bases between.

Concerning this clone itself: A far larger clone is one base from this, pointing to a likely read error. The same CDR3 is also encoded by other DNA sequences in this sample. The chain links TRBV10-3 to TRBJ1-2, with a weak D call TRBD1 (5 bases). Per the germline V gene, CDR1 is ENHRY and CDR2 is SYGVKD. Trimming stripped 5 bases from V and 8 bases from J, with 18 bases between. The CDR3 runs 14 residues. CDR3 in amino acids: CAISPGSGTYGYTF. The DNA for the CDR3 is TGTGCCATCAGTCCAGGGAGTGGGACCTACGGCTACACCTTC.

The rearrangement uses TRBV15 and TRBJ2-7, with 8 bases identical to TRBD2. Trimming took 0 bases from V and 7 from J; bases not matched to a gene: 14. Germline V gives CDR1 LNHNV, CDR2 YYDKDF (reference sequence). There are 17 residues in the CDR3. The CDR3 DNA follows: TGTGCCACCAGCAGAGATAAACAGCGGGAGAGGACGGGAGAGCAGTACTTC. Translation: CATSRDKQRERTGEQYF.

The J gene is TRBJ2-3, the V gene TRBV7-2, with 10 bases matching TRBD2. CDR1 and CDR2 from the germline V gene are SGHTA and FQGNSA. The CDR3 runs to 15 residues. The V segment lost 2 bases and the J segment 4 bases; nucleotides outside the gene matches: 3. This chain's CDR3 is CASSLLAGVSDTQYF. The CDR3 region has the DNA TGTGCCAGCAGCTTACTAGCGGGAGTGTCAGATACGCAGTATTTT.

A note on this clone: Since a much larger clone is just one base distant, this may be a read error. V gene TRBV7-9 combines with J gene TRBJ2-5; TRBD2 aligns across 7 bases. V lost 10 bases to trimming and J lost 7 bases; unmatched junction nucleotides: 6. The CDR3 loop spans 11 amino acids. Germline lookup yields CDR1 SEHNR and CDR2 FQNEAQ (reference sequence). CDR3 region: CATSTGGTQYF. The CDR3 DNA is TGTGCCACATCAACGGGGGGGACCCAGTACTTC.

This sequence joins TRBV2 and TRBJ2-7; 8 bases map to TRBD1. Germline-derived CDR1 and CDR2 are SNHLY and FYNNEI. Trimming cost V 5 bases and J 7 bases; bases outside gene matches: 10. The CDR3 has 14 residues. The CDR3 coding sequence is TGTGCCAGCAGTAGGGACAGGCTGACCGATGAGCAGTACTTC. This codes for CASSRDRLTDEQYF.